This TCR beta chain was identified during a study of T cells after yellow fever vaccination (dated by TCRdb to between 2018 and 2021). Background on the whole study: The SMART-Seq v4 Ultra Low Input RNA kit was used to prepare libraries from fractions with low cell numbers. To track T-cell clones before and after primary and booster YFV17D yellow fever vaccination, bulk TCR alpha and beta repertoires were sequenced longitudinally. Two healthy male donors, one aged 18 to 30 and one aged 30 to 40 years, made up the cohort. Blood was drawn at multiple timepoints before and after primary and secondary immunization, with bulk PBMC replicates and cell subsets isolated. The research as a whole found: Compared with the primary T-cell response, the secondary T-cell response was weaker but faster, peaking on day 5 rather than day 15. Only a couple of donors were included in the study, so the extent to which the findings can be generalized is limited. After the booster, most of the clones that had expanded following primary vaccination were detected again (96% of CD4 and around 90% of CD8), which suggests that memory was broadly maintained. A small fraction of clonotypes showed up in both the CD4 and CD8 compartments, probably as a result of convergent recombination. Computational filtering was required because FACS-sorted repertoires could contain abundant contaminating clonotypes from the bulk population.

Germline trimming amounts to 4 bases on V and 4 bases on J, with 3 as the count of junction bases outside the gene matches. The CDR3 holds 13 amino acids from the cysteine to the phenylalanine. The DNA shown is the 39-base CDR3, in frame from base 1. Per the germline V gene (reference sequence), DFQATT is the CDR1 and SNEGSKA is the CDR2. This clonotype occurred many times. This receptor's antigen is unknown. No much larger clonotype is one base removed from it; base qualities were not supplied. For sequencing, an Illumina NovaSeq 6000 was employed. TCR cDNA was synthesized by 5'RACE template switching, through which a universal primer site and unique molecular identifiers were introduced. cDNA synthesis was primed from both the TCR alpha and TCR beta constant segments. Two PCR steps were used to amplify libraries, with sample barcodes and sequencing adapters being added in the second step. Libraries were sequenced on Illumina HiSeq 2500 (2x100 bp) or NovaSeq (2x150 bp). The authors' analysis ran thus. Reads were demultiplexed and collapsed into UMI consensus sequences with MIGEC, and V(D)J alignment was performed with MiXCR. Using edgeR on replicate PBMC samples, clonotypes were called vaccine-responding if FDR was below 0.01 and the log2 fold change was above 5 up to day 15. Each bulk clonotype received a CD4 or CD8 identity based on whether the sequenced CD4 or CD8 repertoire contained that clonotype at higher abundance. TCRdb's own reprocessing of the public reads used fastp at Q25 and MiXCR and kept productive beta chains. Under each unique CDR3 protein, matching rows form one entry showing the most common genes and DNA. These V and J calls rely on TCRdb rather than the paper's analysis. The sample table shows more than 300,000 distinct CDR3 sequences, and around 4.5% are seen once. The ten most abundant clones make up roughly a fifth of the sample.

Interpreted using the paper, the treatment or condition label stands for: live attenuated yellow fever vaccine strain. At each blood-draw timepoint, two biological replicates of bulk PBMCs were obtained. A standard Ficoll-Paque protocol was used to isolate PBMCs from peripheral blood. TriZol was used to extract RNA from bulk PBMCs, CD4 and CD8 fractions, and dextramer-positive and dextramer-negative fractions. The origin of this receptor is a man younger than 35 who received the YFV17D yellow fever vaccine. This sequence uses TRBV20-1 and TRBJ1-5, and TRBD1 aligns with 8 junction nucleotides. The source material was PBMCs, sampled 15 days after the yellow fever booster vaccination. Read as DNA, the sequence is TGCAGTGCTAAGGGACAGGAGAATCAGCCCCAGCATTTT. Translation gives CSAKGQENQPQHF.